The 13 T cell receptor beta chains in this list originate from one sample, sequenced in a study of patients and donors after allogeneic stem cell transplantation (dated by TCRdb to 2020 to 2021). Libraries came from RT-PCR. Instrument used: NextSeq 550. TCRdb took the public reads, trimmed them with fastp at Q25, ran MiXCR for clone calling and kept in-frame beta chains. Records with the same CDR3 protein are collapsed into one entry carrying the most frequent genes and DNA. Across this sample there are about a million distinct CDR3 sequences, with over 15% seen only once. The ten most abundant clones make up roughly 6% of the sample. The sample taken for sequencing was blood, either unsorted or a sorted T cell fraction (not recorded which). The receptors originated from a human donor who was either an allogeneic HSCT recipient or a stem cell or donor lymphocyte infusion donor (not recorded which). It is not recorded whose cells these are; they may come from a transplant donor.

The V gene is TRBV11-3, the J gene TRBJ2-6; maybe TRBD1 (6 bases). CDR1 SGHNT and CDR2 YENEEA come from the germline V gene. The CDR3 has 16 residues. V was pared by 5 bases and J by 1 base, with 12 bases between. For the CDR3, the DNA is TGTGCCAGCAGCCCTAGACAGGCTTCTGGGGCCAACGTCCTGACTTTC. Its protein product is CASSPRQASGANVLTF.

This clonotype was seen only a few times. V gene TRBV10-3 combines with J gene TRBJ2-7; 7 bases map to TRBD1. The CDR3 is 14 residues long. V lost 5 bases and J lost 5; bases outside the gene matches: 9. Germline V gene lookup returns CDR1 ENHRY and CDR2 SYGVKD. The CDR3 region has the DNA TGTGCCATCAGTAAACGGACAGGTCTCCACGAGCAGTACTTC. Encoded protein: CAISKRTGLHEQYF.

The V call is TRBV3-1, the J call TRBJ2-1; 8 positions match TRBD2. The germline gives CDR1 LGHDT, CDR2 YNNKEL (reference sequence). CDR3 length: 15 residues. V lost 1 base and J lost 10; bases outside the gene matches: 9. In DNA, the CDR3 is TGTGCCAGCAGCCAAGCAGTCAGGACTAGCCCCGAGCAGTTCTTC. Amino acid sequence: CASSQAVRTSPEQFF.

In this sample, this clonotype turned up a few times. The chain employs TRBV2 and TRBJ2-1; possible D gene TRBD1, 6 bases. Between the trimmed V and J ends, which lost 7 bases and 5 bases, there was a span of 15 bases. This CDR3 contains 14 residues. CDR1 is SNHLY, CDR2 FYNNEI, per germline. CDR3 residues: CASIGGYPNNEQFF. CDR3 in DNA: TGTGCCAGCATAGGGGGTTACCCCAACAATGAGCAGTTCTTC.

The sample holds a few counts of this clonotype. The genes are TRBV7-2 and TRBJ2-7, with D hard to call. The germline V gene encodes CDR1 SGHTA and CDR2 FQGNSA. The ends were cut back, 3 bases at V and 7 bases at J, with 13 bases in the middle. The CDR3 is 13 amino acids. CDR3 DNA sequence: TGTGCCAGCAGCTTGCCGGCCCGGCCGGAGCAGTACTTC. Amino acid sequence: CASSLPARPEQYF. The full variable domain, its missing parts supplied by reference TRBV7-2 and TRBJ2-7, is GAGVSQSPSNKVTEKGKDVELRCDPISGHTALYWYRQSLGQGLEFLIYFQGNSAPDKSGLPSDRFSAERTGGSVSTLTIQRTQQEDSAVYLCASSLPARPEQYFGPGTRLTVT.

This chain links TRBV3-1 with TRBJ2-1, with D unresolved. Looked up from germline, CDR1 is LGHDT and CDR2 is YNNKEL (reference sequence). Deletions cut 0 bases from V and 10 bases from J, with 10 bases between. The CDR3 totals 13 residues. In DNA, the CDR3 is TGTGCCAGCAGCCAAGAATCCGTAACGGAGCAGTTCTTC. Amino acids: CASSQESVTEQFF.

The chain couples TRBV5-1 to TRBJ2-7; TRBD2 matches at 10 bases. Germline V gene sequence: CDR1 SGHRS, CDR2 YFSETQ. V lost 0 bases, J lost 4 bases, and 4 bases stayed unmatched. The CDR3 length is 15 residues. The CDR3 region has the DNA TGCGCCAGCAGCTTGGCTCCAGCGGGAGGGTACGAGCAGTACTTC. Its protein is CASSLAPAGGYEQYF.

This chain uses TRBV5-6 with TRBJ2-5, with 8 bases that match TRBD2. There are 15 residues in the CDR3. Looked up from germline, CDR1 is SGHDT and CDR2 is YYEEEE. Trimming cost V 4 bases and J 5 bases; bases outside gene matches: 10. The CDR3 DNA reads as TGTGCCAGCAGCCTGGAAGCGGGAGTTGTTGAGACCCAGTACTTC. Its translation: CASSLEAGVVETQYF.

This clonotype was detected many times. The chain uses TRBV12-5 and TRBJ2-2; unclear D gene. The CDR3 has 12 residues. Germline CDR1 reads LGHNT; CDR2 reads FRNRAP. Trimming stripped 2 bases from V and 4 bases from J, with 2 bases between. CDR3 DNA sequence: TGTGCTAGTGGTTTGCCCACCGGGGAGCTGTTTTTT. Amino acid sequence: CASGLPTGELFF.

The chain combines TRBV29-1 with TRBJ1-5; D may be TRBD1 (5 bases). Between the trimmed V and J ends, which lost 5 bases and 2 bases, there was a span of 16 bases. This CDR3 is built from 15 residues. Germline assignment: CDR1 SQVTM and CDR2 ANQGSEA. CDR3 coding DNA: TGCAGCGTTAGTTGGGTCCCGGGGGGCAATCAGCCCCAGCATTTT. This encodes CSVSWVPGGNQPQHF.

The table lists this clonotype with a few counts. The rearrangement links TRBV10-3 to TRBJ1-5; no clear D. V lost 4 bases to trimming and J lost 1 base, with 11 bases between them. Germline V gene lookup returns CDR1 ENHRY and CDR2 SYGVKD. There are 15 residues in the CDR3. The CDR3 coding sequence is TGTGCCATCAGTGGGACCGGCGGGAGCAATCAGCCCCAGCATTTT. Translated: CAISGTGGSNQPQHF.

The chain employs TRBV6-2 or TRBV6-3 and TRBJ2-1; D possibly corresponds to TRBD2 (6 bases). CDR3 size: 15 residues. The germline CDR1 and CDR2 sequences are MNHEY and SVGEGT. V was trimmed by 4 bases and J by 6 bases, leaving 16 bases between them. CDR3 loop: CASSSLIGRINEQFF. CDR3 coding DNA: TGTGCCAGCAGTTCACTTATCGGGAGAATCAATGAGCAGTTCTTC.

This chain uses TRBV5-6 with TRBJ2-7, with 7 bases that match TRBD1. V trimming: 3 bases; J trimming: 2 bases; junction bases outside the gene matches: 8. Looked up from germline, CDR1 is SGHDT and CDR2 is YYEEEE. The CDR3 is made up of 15 amino acids. CDR3 DNA sequence: TGTGCCAGCAGCTCCCGGGACAGCAAGCCCTACGAGCAGTACTTC. It codes for CASSSRDSKPYEQYF.